The clone carrying this T cell receptor beta chain was observed many times. The antigen remains unidentified. TCRbeta library construction was performed incorporating unique molecular identifiers. TCRdb reprocessed the PCR reads with MiXCR, giving one entry per CDR3 protein. The data show hundreds of thousands of distinct CDR3 sequences, roughly 10% seen once. The CDR3 runs to 13 residues. V shed 6 bases and J shed 3 bases, with 12 bases lying between them. This sample is part of a study of T-cell reconstitution after alpha-beta-depleted transplantation in children. Study-wide findings and caveats: After one year, T-cell counts and TCRbeta diversity mostly came from new T cells.

The sample here was peripheral blood, taken 180 days after TCRalphabeta/CD19-depleted stem cell transplant. The origin of this receptor is a male patient between 2 and 15 years old who had a stem cell transplant for chronic granulomatous disease, so the T cells may come from the graft donor. The chain has TRBV12-3 or TRBV12-4 and TRBJ2-7, with TRBD1 as a possible D gene (6 bases). CDR3 sequence: CASSLHRDYEQYF. CDR3 sequence (DNA): TGTGCCAGCAGCCTTCACAGGGACTACGAGCAGTACTTC.